Below are 9 T cell receptor beta chains sequenced from a single sample in a study of T cell changes during pregnancy in multiple sclerosis. The table came from immunoSEQ multiplex PCR; TCRdb's copy has only in-frame clones and leaves some out. The sample holds 65,000 to 85,000 clones; approximately 90% are singletons and the top ten take approximately 1.5%. Source: peripheral blood, taken after pregnancy. These receptors originate from a female donor with multiple sclerosis, enrolled in a pregnancy study.

The chain links TRBV29-1 to TRBJ2-6; D perhaps matches TRBD2 (5 bases). Trimming stripped 7 bases from V and 5 bases from J, with 6 bases between. The CDR3 extends over 11 amino acids. The germline gives CDR1 SQVTM, CDR2 ANQGSEA. CDR3 region: CSAGRANVLTF. CDR3 nucleotide sequence: TGCAGCGCCGGGAGGGCCAACGTCCTGACTTTC.

The DNA for the CDR3 is TGCAGCGTTGCCCTTCCCCCTGTGGGGGGATATGGCTACACCTTC. It specifies CSVALPPVGGYGYTF. This sequence joins TRBV29-1 and TRBJ1-2; tentatively, D is TRBD1 (5 bases). The V end lost 4 bases, the J end lost 5 bases, and 20 bases lay between the germline ends. CDR1 and CDR2 from the germline V gene are SQVTM and ANQGSEA. The CDR3 runs to 15 residues.

J is TRBJ2-7 and V is TRBV30, with 8 bases identical to TRBD1. Losses at the gene ends were 1 base for V and 0 bases for J; bases not matched to a gene: 5. CDR1 and CDR2 (germline): GTSNPN, SVGIG (reference sequence). This CDR3 is 15 amino acids long. CDR3 in DNA: TGTGCCTGGAGTGCGGGGACAGGCTTCTCCTACGAGCAGTACTTC. This gives the protein CAWSAGTGFSYEQYF.

The gene calls are TRBV29-1 and TRBJ2-7; TRBD1 matches at 7 bases. Germline V gene sequence: CDR1 SQVTM, CDR2 ANQGSEA. The V and J ends lost 1 base and 0 bases, in that order; junction bases with no gene match: 9. There are 16 residues in the CDR3. CDR3 residues: CSVEGGQSFGSYEQYF. In nucleotides, the CDR3 is TGCAGCGTTGAAGGGGGACAGTCATTCGGCTCCTACGAGCAGTACTTC.

The chain uses TRBV28 and TRBJ1-4, with D possibly matching TRBD1 (5 bases). The CDR3 has 14 amino acids. Germline V gene sequence: CDR1 MDHEN, CDR2 SYDVKM. V lost 2 bases and J lost 3, with 7 bases in between. For the CDR3, the DNA is TGTGCCAGCAGTTTACAGGGTTCTAATGAAAAACTGTTTTTT. Protein: CASSLQGSNEKLFF.

This clone showed up just once. This sequence joins TRBV4-1 and TRBJ2-5, with 12 bases aligning to TRBD2. Germline CDR1 reads MGHRA; CDR2 reads YSYEKL. CDR3 length: 17 residues. Losses at the gene ends were 1 base for V and 2 bases for J; bases not matched to a gene: 5. DNA for the CDR3: TGCGCCAGCAGCCAAGGACCCACTAGCGGGGGGCAAGAGACCCAGTACTTC. Translated, it gives CASSQGPTSGGQETQYF.

The rearrangement joins TRBV25-1 to TRBJ1-1; D not resolved. The CDR3 extends over 11 amino acids. V gave up 10 bases and J gave up 6 bases, with 12 bases separating them. Germline V CDR1 and CDR2: MGHDK, SYGVNS. The CDR3 loop reads CATLQYPEAFF. Written as DNA, the CDR3 is TGTGCCACCCTTCAGTACCCTGAAGCTTTCTTT.

This chain uses TRBV5-1 with TRBJ2-5; D might be TRBD1 (7 bases). The germline V gene has CDR1 SGHRS and CDR2 YFSETQ. Trimming took off 4 bases at V and 7 bases at J, with 17 bases between the two ends. This CDR3 comprises 14 residues. The CDR3 reads CASSAGQEGVTQYF. The CDR3 DNA is TGCGCCAGCAGCGCCGGACAGGAGGGGGTGACCCAGTACTTC. The full variable domain, rest sourced from reference TRBV5-1 and TRBJ2-5, is KAGVTQTPRYLIKTRGQQVTLSCSPISGHRSVSWYQQTPGQGLQFLFEYFSETQRNKGNFPGRFSGRQFSNSRSEMNVSTLELGDSALYLCASSAGQEGVTQYFGPGTRLLVL.

V is TRBV11-1 and J is TRBJ1-2; perhaps TRBD1 as D (6 bases). V lost 6 bases and J 0 bases, leaving 17 bases between the germline ends. The V gene's germline CDR1 is SGHAT and CDR2 FQDESV (reference sequence). This CDR3 is 16 amino acids long. In DNA, the CDR3 is TGTGCCAGCAGTTCGAATTCAGGGGCGTCTAACTATGGCTACACCTTC. This encodes CASSSNSGASNYGYTF.